This T cell receptor (beta chain) emerged from a study of cytomegalovirus exposure and HLA in healthy donors. Background on the study: The same platform was used for the roughly 130 validation repertoires as for the approximately 670 first-cohort repertoires, as reported in a later analysis. Broader study findings: Fewer than 200 TCR beta chains were listed as cytomegalovirus-associated. Using the classifier, cytomegalovirus status was reportedly diagnosed with high specificity and sensitivity.

Germline assignment: CDR1 LGHNA and CDR2 YSLEER. This CDR3 is built from 13 residues. V lost 10 bases and J lost 3; bases outside the gene matches: 8. Sequencing used immunoSEQ multiplex PCR; TCRdb keeps in-frame clones, though not all of them. The sample holds 150,000 to 200,000 clones; 75% to 90% are singletons and the top ten take around 7%. This clone was counted a single time. Its antigen remains unidentified. The sequenced sample consisted of PBMCs. J is TRBJ2-5 and V is TRBV4-3; the match to TRBD2 covers 7 bases. The clonotype originates from a man between 18 and 35 years old in good health and CMV-seropositive. The CDR3 DNA is TGCGCCAACGGGGCTAGCGGAAAAGAGACCCAGTACTTC. Its translation: CANGASGKETQYF.